This is a list of T cell receptor beta chains from one sample in a study of control samples from healthy donors and cancer patients. Generated by immunoSEQ multiplex PCR, the TCRdb table keeps only in-frame clones and is missing some. The data hold 50,000 to 75,000 clones, with 65% to 90% observed a single time. The specimen was blood. Every receptor here comes from a middle-aged man in good health. CDR3s include the opening cysteine and the closing phenylalanine or tryptophan. The D gene is left open where the match is weak. Rows may omit the clone size; those that give it use once, few, many or a size class.

>NA|NA|TRBV23-1|TRBJ2-3|16
TGCGCCAGCAGTCTGTGGGTATTTTCCAGCACAGATACGCAGTATTTT
CASSLWVFSSTDTQYF
>NA|TRBD1|TRBV19|TRBJ2-5|11
TGTGCCAGTAGTACCGGACAGGGTCAGTACTTC
CASSTGQGQYF
>few|NA|TRBV19|TRBJ1-2|13
TGTGCCAGTAGTCCCCGGGGGGCGGAAGGCTACACCTTC
CASSPRGAEGYTF
>NA|NA|TRBV6-1|TRBJ1-2|15
TGTGCCAGCAGTGAATCCCACAGTCTAGGCTATGGCTACACCTTC
CASSESHSLGYGYTF
>NA|NA|TRBV5-1|TRBJ2-2|16
TGCGCCAGCAGCTTGGCCGGGGTATCGGACACCGGGGAGCTGTTTTTT
CASSLAGVSDTGELFF
>NA|NA|TRBV7-2|TRBJ2-3|16
TGTGCCAGCAGCCCTTTCGCGGGGGCCCGGACAGATACGCAGTATTTT
CASSPFAGARTDTQYF
>NA|TRBD2|TRBV30|TRBJ2-7|17
TGTGCCTGGAGTAGGAGGACTAGCGGTTTGAGCTCCTACGAGCAGTACTTC
CAWSRRTSGLSSYEQYF
>few|NA|TRBV3-1/TRBV3-2|TRBJ1-2|14
TGTGCCAGCAGCCGACAAAGGGTGGCCTATGGCTACACCTTC
CASSRQRVAYGYTF
>NA|NA|TRBV12-5|TRBJ1-2|13
TGTGCTAGTGCCCCGACAGGACCCTATGGCTACACCTTC
CASAPTGPYGYTF
>NA|NA|TRBV5-4|TRBJ2-7|16
TGTGCCAGCAGCTTGGGACCCTTGGGGCCTCGGGGCGAGCAGTACTTC
CASSLGPLGPRGEQYF
>once|NA|TRBV19|TRBJ1-2|13
TGTGCCAGTAGTAGGGACCAACTATATGGCTACACCTTC
CASSRDQLYGYTF
>NA|NA|TRBV9|TRBJ1-6|16
TGTGCCAGCAGCGTAGAGGTTGGGCAGGGCGGTTCACCCCTCCACTTT
CASSVEVGQGGSPLHF
>NA|TRBD1|TRBV7-9|TRBJ2-2|12
TGTGCCAGCATTCAGGGGGCCGGGGAGCTGTTTTTT
CASIQGAGELFF
>once|NA|TRBV10-3|TRBJ1-1|15
TGTGCCATCAGTGATCAGAATAGGAGCCGACGTGAAGCTTTCTTT
CAISDQNRSRREAFF
>NA|NA|TRBV9|TRBJ2-7|14
TGTGCCAGCAGCGTAGCGGTAGCGCCAAACGAGCAGTACTTC
CASSVAVAPNEQYF
>NA|NA|TRBV5-1|TRBJ2-6|17
TGCGCCAGCAGCTTGGCGCAGGGTTTGTCAGGGGCCAACGTCCTGACTTTC
CASSLAQGLSGANVLTF
>NA|NA|TRBV14|TRBJ1-6|18
TGTGCCAGCAGCCGGTTTGGAGCAGGGAGCTCCTATAATTCACCCCTCCACTTT
CASSRFGAGSSYNSPLHF
>NA|TRBD2|TRBV11-3|TRBJ2-1|14
TGTGCCAGCAGCTTAGCGGGAGGAGGCAATGAGCAGTTCTTC
CASSLAGGGNEQFF
>once|TRBD1|TRBV28|TRBJ1-5|15
TGTGCCAGCAGTTCCGACAGGGCTAGCAATCAGCCCCAGCATTTT
CASSSDRASNQPQHF
>few|NA|TRBV9|TRBJ2-1|17
TGTGCCAGCAGCGTCCCCCCCCAGAGGCGACTTTACAATGAGCAGTTCTTC
CASSVPPQRRLYNEQFF
>NA|NA|TRBV10-1|TRBJ1-5|18
TGCGCCAGCAGGAGGAACTTTGGGCAGGGGCCGGGCAATCAGCCCCAGCATTTT
CASRRNFGQGPGNQPQHF
>NA|TRBD2|TRBV3-1/TRBV3-2|TRBJ2-2|18
TGTGCCAGCAGCCGAAGGATCAGCGGGGGATCGAACACCGGGGAGCTGTTTTTT
CASSRRISGGSNTGELFF
>NA|TRBD1|TRBV10-3|TRBJ2-2|15
TGTGCCATCAGTGAGCGGACAGGGTGGACCGGGGAGCTGTTTTTT
CAISERTGWTGELFF
>NA|TRBD1|TRBV5-1|TRBJ2-7|14
TGCGCCAGCAGCTTCACCGGGACAGGCTACGAGCAGTACTTC
CASSFTGTGYEQYF
>NA|NA|TRBV14|TRBJ1-2|13
TGTGCCAGCAGCAAAGACCCGACATATGGCTACACCTTC
CASSKDPTYGYTF
>NA|TRBD2|TRBV19|TRBJ2-2|16
TGTGCCAGTAGTATAGAATTACTAGCGCCTACCGGGGAGCTGTTTTTT
CASSIELLAPTGELFF
>once|NA|TRBV5-5|TRBJ1-5|14
TGTGCCAGCAGCTTGGATAAGAGCAATCAGCCCCAGCATTTT
CASSLDKSNQPQHF
>NA|NA|TRBV2|TRBJ1-4|15
TGTGCCAGCAGTGTAGGGACACTCTATAATGAAAAACTGTTTTTT
CASSVGTLYNEKLFF
>NA|NA|TRBV30|TRBJ1-2|12
TGTGCCTCGACAGGACCGGACAATGGCTACACCTTC
CASTGPDNGYTF
>NA|NA|TRBV12-5|TRBJ1-1|15
TGTGCTAGTGTCACCCCATCCCTGGGGAGGGCTGAAGCTTTCTTT
CASVTPSLGRAEAFF
>NA|NA|TRBV29-1|TRBJ1-4|13
TGCAGCGTTGGGTCAGGGGCTAATGAAAAACTGTTTTTT
CSVGSGANEKLFF
>NA|NA|TRBV7-2|TRBJ2-2|16
TGTGCCAGCAGCTTAGCGGGCGGGGTGAACACCGGGGAGCTGTTTTTT
CASSLAGGVNTGELFF
>NA|NA|TRBV6-5|TRBJ1-4|14
TGTGCCAGCAGCCAGCAGGAGGTGGGAGAAAAACTGTTTTTT
CASSQQEVGEKLFF
>once|NA|TRBV3-1/TRBV3-2|TRBJ1-1|14
TGTGCCAGCAGCCAAGAATTCGAGATCACTGAAGCTTTCTTT
CASSQEFEITEAFF
>NA|TRBD1|TRBV25-1|TRBJ1-3|17
TGTGCCAGCGTTGGGGGCGGGGACAGGGGGTATGGAAACACCATATATTTT
CASVGGGDRGYGNTIYF
>NA|NA|TRBV28|TRBJ2-1|11
TGTGCCAGCAGTGCAAGCGGGGAGCAGTTCTTC
CASSASGEQFF
>NA|NA|TRBV7-9|TRBJ2-1|14
TGTGCCAGCAGCTCTTCGGGGGACTACAATGAGCAGTTCTTC
CASSSSGDYNEQFF
>NA|NA|TRBV19|TRBJ1-5|15
TGTGCCAGTAGTATAGGTGGACAACCGAATCAGCCCCAGCATTTT
CASSIGGQPNQPQHF
>NA|NA|TRBV2|TRBJ1-5|13
TGTGCCAGCAGTGACAGGGTATACCAGCCCCAGCATTTT
CASSDRVYQPQHF
>NA|NA|TRBV7-3|TRBJ1-1|14
TGTGCCAGCAGCTCCCGCGGGGGAGTGGCTGAAGCTTTCTTT
CASSSRGGVAEAFF
>NA|TRBD2|TRBV5-1|TRBJ2-7|15
TGCGCCAGCAGCGCGACTAGCGGGAGAGTCTACGAGCAGTACTTC
CASSATSGRVYEQYF
>NA|NA|TRBV5-8|TRBJ2-1|15
TGTGCCAGCACCCAAAGACTAGGGGTTTATAATGAGCAGTTCTTC
CASTQRLGVYNEQFF
>NA|NA|TRBV7-2|TRBJ1-5|14
TGTGCCAGCAGCTTAATCGATTTCAATCAGCCCCAGCATTTT
CASSLIDFNQPQHF
>NA|TRBD1|TRBV4-1|TRBJ2-1|18
TGCGCCAGCAGCCAAGGGTTTACCGGGACAGGGGTCGGCAATGAGCAGTTCTTC
CASSQGFTGTGVGNEQFF
>NA|NA|TRBV4-3|TRBJ1-3|15
TGCGCCAGCAGCCAAGATGGGGTCTCTGGAAACACCATATATTTT
CASSQDGVSGNTIYF
>NA|TRBD1|TRBV4-3|TRBJ1-2|16
TGCGCCAGCAGCTTGCGAAGGGGACAGACGAACTATGGCTACACCTTC
CASSLRRGQTNYGYTF
>NA|NA|TRBV5-4|TRBJ2-2|15
TGTGCCAGCAGCTTGGCGGGGACAACCACCGGGGAGCTGTTTTTT
CASSLAGTTTGELFF
>NA|TRBD1|TRBV19|TRBJ1-4|13
TGTGCCAGTAGTGTGACAGGGACCGAAAAACTGTTTTTT
CASSVTGTEKLFF
>NA|NA|TRBV14|TRBJ1-1|16
TGTGCCAGCAGCCAATGGGTAGGGGCTCTTGACACTGAAGCTTTCTTT
CASSQWVGALDTEAFF
>NA|NA|TRBV6-5|TRBJ1-5|14
TGTGCCAGCAGGCCACCCGGGGGCCATCAGCCCCAGCATTTT
CASRPPGGHQPQHF
>NA|TRBD1|TRBV30|TRBJ1-2|14
TGTGCCTGGAGTCCTGGACAGGGGGCGAGTGGCTACACCTTC
CAWSPGQGASGYTF
>NA|NA|TRBV18|TRBJ1-1|15
TGTGCCAGCTCACCTGGGCGGGTCCAAGGCACTGAAGCTTTCTTT
CASSPGRVQGTEAFF
>NA|NA|TRBV27|TRBJ2-2|13
TGTGCCAGCAGTTTCAGACAGGCCGGGGAGCTGTTTTTT
CASSFRQAGELFF
>NA|TRBD2|TRBV14|TRBJ2-1|21
TGTGCCAGCAGCCAAGATACTCTGGCTAGCGGGAGGACTCGCTCCTACAATGAGCAGTTCTTC
CASSQDTLASGRTRSYNEQFF
>NA|NA|TRBV12-3/TRBV12-4|TRBJ1-1|11
TGTGCCAGCAGTCTAGGGACTGAAGCTTTCTTT
CASSLGTEAFF